Each of the 25 T cell receptor beta chains below was sequenced from the same sample in a study of identical twins. TCRdb reprocessed the 5' RACE reads via MiXCR and lists one record per CDR3 protein. The repertoire has approximately 700,000 distinct CDR3 sequences, 15% to 20% of them found once; the top ten carry over 10%. These records were also assigned to another study, of T cells expressing NK-cell markers.

The specimen was PBMCs. These receptors originate from a woman younger than 35 in good health.

The rearrangement uses TRBV12-3 or TRBV12-4 and TRBJ2-7; 7 bases align to TRBD1. The J segment lost 4 bases and the V segment lost 6 bases, leaving 12 bases of the junction unmatched. This CDR3 is 15 amino acids long. The CDR3 DNA follows: TGTGCCAGCAGCCGAAACCGGGACAGACGGTACGAGCAGTACTTC. Translating it yields CASSRNRDRRYEQYF.

This clonotype turned up a few times. The V and J genes are TRBV5-1 and TRBJ2-3; D perhaps matches TRBD2 (6 bases). Germline lookup yields CDR1 SGHRS and CDR2 YFSETQ. V shed 1 base and J shed 0 bases, with 15 bases lying between them. The CDR3 sequence is 17 residues long. The CDR3 region has the DNA TGCGCCAGCAGCTTGTCCCGCGGGACCACTAGCACAGATACGCAGTATTTT. Protein sequence: CASSLSRGTTSTDTQYF.

This clonotype was detected many times. The chain carries TRBV7-2 and TRBJ2-1, with 12 bases matching TRBD2. J lost 11 bases, V lost 1 base, and 6 bases had no gene match. Germline V lookup: CDR1 SGHTA, CDR2 FQGNSA. The CDR3 loop spans 15 amino acids. CDR3 nucleotide sequence: TGTGCCAGCAGCTTAGATGCAACTAGCGGGAGGAAGCAGTTCTTC. It specifies CASSLDATSGRKQFF.

This clonotype appeared a few times. CDR3: CASSWGGRTEQYF. The CDR3 DNA reads TGTGCCAGCAGCTGGGGGGGTAGAACCGAGCAGTACTTC. J is TRBJ2-7 and V is TRBV12-3 or TRBV12-4, with 7 bases matching TRBD2. V dropped 6 bases and J dropped 6; count of bases not matched to a gene: 8. The CDR3 has 13 residues.

Only a few counts were recorded for this clonotype. The chain carries TRBV9 and TRBJ2-6, with 15 nucleotides matching TRBD2. The CDR3 spans 19 residues. Germline CDR1 SGDLS, CDR2 YYNGEE. J was trimmed by 4 bases and V by 4 bases; bases with no gene match: 9. The CDR3: CASSSGLAGGSVGANVLTF. The CDR3 bases are TGTGCCAGCAGCTCCGGACTAGCGGGAGGGTCCGTCGGGGCCAACGTCCTGACTTTC.

This clonotype turned up a few times. The chain employs TRBV25-1 and TRBJ1-1, with unresolved D. This CDR3 is 14 amino acids long. Trimming pared 4 bases from V and 1 base from J, leaving 10 bases between. CDR1 is MGHDK and CDR2 is SYGVNS in the germline V gene. The CDR3 nucleotides are TGTGCCAGCAGTGCCCTCAGAGAGAACACTGAAGCTTTCTTT. Translation gives CASSALRENTEAFF.

The J gene is TRBJ1-2, the V gene TRBV6-2 or TRBV6-3, with D unclear. The CDR3 loop spans 14 amino acids. The V end lost 6 bases, the J end lost 8 bases, and 19 bases lay between the germline ends. Germline V gives CDR1 MNHEY, CDR2 SVGEGT. The DNA of the CDR3 is TGTGCCAGCAGCGCCGGCCGGGAAACCGGGGGCTACACCTTC. Encoded protein: CASSAGRETGGYTF.

This clonotype came up a few times. V is TRBV20-1 and J is TRBJ1-6; TRBD1 is a possible D gene (5 bases). Germline values: CDR1 DFQATT, CDR2 SNEGSKA (reference sequence). The CDR3 totals 13 residues. V was shortened by 3 bases and J by 7 bases, with 10 bases between the two germline ends. CDR3 sequence: CSARERGNSPLHF. In nucleotides, the CDR3 is TGCAGTGCTAGGGAAAGGGGAAATTCACCCCTCCACTTT.

V usage is TRBV6-5 and J usage is TRBJ2-1, with 7 bases matching TRBD1. The CDR3 covers 14 residues. Germline CDR1 is MNHEY and CDR2 is SVGAGI. The ends lost 5 bases at V and 7 bases at J; junction bases unmatched: 8. This CDR3 is CASSLQGNRNEQFF. The DNA for the CDR3 is TGTGCCAGCAGTCTACAGGGGAATCGGAATGAGCAGTTCTTC.

This clonotype was seen only a few times. This chain uses TRBV9 with TRBJ2-2; 8 bases are shared with TRBD1. This CDR3 comprises 16 residues. The V gene's germline CDR1 is SGDLS and CDR2 YYNGEE. V was pared by 4 bases and J by 3 bases, with 8 bases of the junction left unmatched. CDR3 DNA sequence: TGTGCCAGCAGCTCACCAGGGGGCCATGACACCGGGGAGCTGTTTTTT. Translation: CASSSPGGHDTGELFF.

The chain has TRBV10-3 and TRBJ1-2; D unresolved. Germline CDR1 is ENHRY and CDR2 is SYGVKD. CDR3 length: 15 amino acids. The V and J ends lost 6 bases and 5 bases respectively, with 19 bases between them. The CDR3 spells CAIRETLSVGYGYTF. The CDR3 DNA is TGTGCCATCAGGGAAACACTTTCTGTTGGGTATGGCTACACCTTC.

V gene TRBV12-3 or TRBV12-4 combines with J gene TRBJ1-2, with D possibly TRBD1 on 6 matching bases. The CDR3 covers 14 residues. Trimming left V 3 bases short and J 7 bases short, with 15 bases between. The CDR3 loop reads CASSLGGAGSGYTF. The CDR3 DNA follows: TGTGCCAGCAGTTTGGGGGGCGCAGGCTCTGGCTACACCTTC.

The V call is TRBV7-2, the J call TRBJ1-3; D is unresolved. CDR1 is SGHTA and CDR2 is FQGNSA in the germline V gene. The CDR3 is made up of 16 amino acids. V was pared by 0 bases and J by 1 base, with 10 bases between. CDR3 sequence (DNA): TGTGCCAGCAGCTTAGCGCTGGGAGCGTCTGGAAACACCATATATTTT. Its translation is CASSLALGASGNTIYF.

The chain uses TRBV5-1 and TRBJ2-6, with TRBD2 matching 7 bases. CDR1 is SGHRS and CDR2 is YFSETQ in the germline V gene. V lost 0 bases to trimming and J lost 2 bases; unmatched junction nucleotides: 2. CDR3 length: 16 amino acids. CDR3 bases: TGCGCCAGCAGCTTGGTCGGGAGGACTGGGGCCAACGTCCTGACTTTC. Translating it yields CASSLVGRTGANVLTF.

This clonotype has more than one count but fewer than ten. The gene calls are TRBV6-1 and TRBJ2-7; D is unresolved. CDR3 length: 13 residues. The V and J ends lost 5 bases and 1 base respectively, with 9 bases between them. Per germline, CDR1 MNHNS and CDR2 SASEGT. The CDR3 protein is CASSKTGSYEQYF. The CDR3 DNA is TGTGCCAGCAGTAAGACTGGATCCTACGAGCAGTACTTC.

The table lists this clonotype with many counts. J is TRBJ2-3 and V is TRBV5-1, with D possibly matching TRBD1 (6 bases). The CDR3 extends over 13 amino acids. V was shortened by 5 bases and J by 4 bases, with 11 bases between the two germline ends. The germline gives CDR1 SGHRS, CDR2 YFSETQ. CDR3 residues: CASRPDSADTQYF. Here the CDR3 DNA reads TGCGCCAGCAGGCCGGACAGCGCAGATACGCAGTATTTT.

The table lists this clonotype with a few counts. The rearrangement joins TRBV20-1 to TRBJ1-4; 7 positions agree with TRBD1. The ends lost 6 bases at V and 6 bases at J; junction bases unmatched: 7. The CDR3 consists of 13 residues. The germline V gene encodes CDR1 DFQATT and CDR2 SNEGSKA (reference sequence). The CDR3 region is CSAKTGTYEKLFF. DNA for the CDR3: TGCAGTGCCAAGACAGGGACCTATGAAAAACTGTTTTTT.

CDR3 DNA sequence: TGTGCCACTAAATCCTTAAGCCGGGACAGGGTCACAGATACGCAGTATTTT. Protein sequence: CATKSLSRDRVTDTQYF. The J gene is TRBJ2-3, the V gene TRBV5-6; TRBD1 matches at 9 bases. The J segment lost 2 bases and the V segment lost 9 bases, leaving 16 bases of the junction unmatched. The germline V gene encodes CDR1 SGHDT and CDR2 YYEEEE. This CDR3 has 17 amino acids.

This clonotype was counted at least ten times. This chain uses TRBV9 with TRBJ1-2; D is perhaps TRBD1 (6 bases). The CDR3 is made up of 14 amino acids. Germline-derived CDR1 and CDR2 are SGDLS and YYNGEE. Trimming stripped 4 bases from V and 2 bases from J, with 12 bases between. The DNA for the CDR3 is TGTGCCAGCAGCCCTTCTACAGGGAACTATGGCTACACCTTC. It translates to CASSPSTGNYGYTF.

This sequence joins TRBV6-1 and TRBJ2-5, with 9 positions matching TRBD1. CDR3 length: 15 amino acids. Germline-derived CDR1 and CDR2 are MNHNS and SASEGT. V gave up 6 bases and J gave up 5 bases; unmatched junction bases: 10. The CDR3 DNA sequence: TGTGCCAGCAGGCAGGGACAGGGTGAAGGTGAGACCCAGTACTTC. Amino acid sequence: CASRQGQGEGETQYF.

In this sample, this clonotype turned up a few times. The chain recombines TRBV6-5 with TRBJ2-3; tentative D call: TRBD2 (5 bases). The CDR3 sequence is 15 residues long. Trimming shortened V by 2 bases and J by 3 bases, and 12 bases separated the two germline ends. Germline CDR1 and CDR2: MNHEY and SVGAGI. CDR3 amino acids: CASSYRGRLTDTQYF. The CDR3 region has the DNA TGTGCCAGCAGTTACCGGGGAAGATTGACAGATACGCAGTATTTT.

This clonotype was picked up many times. The chain combines TRBV10-3 with TRBJ2-3; no clear D gene. The CDR3 is made up of 15 amino acids. Per germline, CDR1 ENHRY and CDR2 SYGVKD. V lost 6 bases and J 2 bases, leaving 15 bases between the germline ends. CDR3 residues: CAIRTKGTFTDTQYF. DNA of the CDR3: TGTGCCATCAGGACGAAGGGTACCTTCACAGATACGCAGTATTTT.

This sequence joins TRBV3-1 and TRBJ2-7; 12 positions match TRBD2. With V trimmed by 1 base and J by 7 bases, 8 bases remained unmatched. In germline, CDR1 is LGHDT, CDR2 YNNKEL (reference sequence). This CDR3 contains 16 residues. The CDR3 nucleotides read TGTGCCAGCAGCCAAGTCACGCTAGCGGGGGGGCGTGAGCAGTACTTC. Translating gives CASSQVTLAGGREQYF.

A few counts support this clonotype. This chain uses TRBV5-4 with TRBJ2-2, with D possibly TRBD1 on 5 matching bases. The CDR3 sequence is 14 residues long. CDR1 SGHNT and CDR2 YYREEE come from the germline V gene (reference sequence). Trimming pared 1 base from V and 7 bases from J, leaving 11 bases between. The CDR3 DNA reads TGTGCCAGCAGCTTGCAAGGGGTTGGCGGGGAGCTGTTTTTT. Encoded protein: CASSLQGVGGELFF.

The chain has TRBV2 and TRBJ2-1; 8 nucleotides agree with TRBD2. The CDR3 is 14 residues long. Trimming removed 7 bases from V and 8 bases from J; junction bases left unmatched: 10. Germline V gives CDR1 SNHLY, CDR2 FYNNEI. The CDR3 sequence: CASKPSGGVYEQFF. The CDR3 coding sequence is TGTGCCAGCAAACCCAGCGGGGGAGTCTATGAGCAGTTCTTC.